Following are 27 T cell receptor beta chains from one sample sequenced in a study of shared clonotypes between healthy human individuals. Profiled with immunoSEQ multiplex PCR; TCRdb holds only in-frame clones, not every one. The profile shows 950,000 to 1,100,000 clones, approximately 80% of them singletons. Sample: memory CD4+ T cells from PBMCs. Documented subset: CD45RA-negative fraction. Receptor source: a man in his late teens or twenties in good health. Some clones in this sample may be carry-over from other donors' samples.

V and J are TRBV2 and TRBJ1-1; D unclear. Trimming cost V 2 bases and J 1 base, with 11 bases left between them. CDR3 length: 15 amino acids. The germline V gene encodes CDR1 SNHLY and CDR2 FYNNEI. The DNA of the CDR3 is TGTGCCAGCAGTGAATGGGTAGGGCCGAACACTGAAGCTTTCTTT. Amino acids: CASSEWVGPNTEAFF.

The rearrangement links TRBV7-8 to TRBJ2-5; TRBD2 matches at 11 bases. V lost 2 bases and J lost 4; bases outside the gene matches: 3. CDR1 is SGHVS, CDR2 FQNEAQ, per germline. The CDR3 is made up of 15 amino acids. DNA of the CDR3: TGTGCCAGCAGCTTACTAGCGGGAGGTCCAGAGACCCAGTACTTC. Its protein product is CASSLLAGGPETQYF.

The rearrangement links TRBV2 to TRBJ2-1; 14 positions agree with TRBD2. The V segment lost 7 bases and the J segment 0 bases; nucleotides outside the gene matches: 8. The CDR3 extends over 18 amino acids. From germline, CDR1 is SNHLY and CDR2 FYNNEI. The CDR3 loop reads CASTGLAGAQSSYNEQFF. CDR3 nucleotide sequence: TGTGCCAGCACGGGACTAGCGGGAGCCCAGAGCTCCTACAATGAGCAGTTCTTC.

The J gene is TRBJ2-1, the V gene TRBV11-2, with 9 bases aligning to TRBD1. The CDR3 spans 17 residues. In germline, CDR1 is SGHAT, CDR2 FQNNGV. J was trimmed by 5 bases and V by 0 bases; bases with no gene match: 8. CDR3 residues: CASSLEGRQGVNNEQFF. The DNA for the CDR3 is TGTGCCAGCAGCTTAGAAGGGAGACAGGGGGTCAACAATGAGCAGTTCTTC.

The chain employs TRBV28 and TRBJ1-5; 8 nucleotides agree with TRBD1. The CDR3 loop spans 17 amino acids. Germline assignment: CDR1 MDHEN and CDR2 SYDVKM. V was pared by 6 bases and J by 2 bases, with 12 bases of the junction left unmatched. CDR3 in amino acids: CASRRSGRGLGNQPQHF. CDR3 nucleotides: TGTGCCAGCAGGCGGTCGGGCAGGGGGCTCGGCAATCAGCCCCAGCATTTT. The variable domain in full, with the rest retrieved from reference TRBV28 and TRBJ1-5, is DVKVTQSSRYLVKRTGEKVFLECVQDMDHENMFWYRQDPGLGLRLIYFSYDVKMKEKGDIPEGYSVSREKKERFSLILESASTNQTSMYLCASRRSGRGLGNQPQHFGDGTRLSIL.

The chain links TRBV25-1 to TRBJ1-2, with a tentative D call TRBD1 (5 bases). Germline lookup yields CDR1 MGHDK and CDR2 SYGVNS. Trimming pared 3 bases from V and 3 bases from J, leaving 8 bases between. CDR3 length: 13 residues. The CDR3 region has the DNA TGTGCCAGCAGTGACAGGGATGACTATGGCTACACCTTC. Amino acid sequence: CASSDRDDYGYTF.

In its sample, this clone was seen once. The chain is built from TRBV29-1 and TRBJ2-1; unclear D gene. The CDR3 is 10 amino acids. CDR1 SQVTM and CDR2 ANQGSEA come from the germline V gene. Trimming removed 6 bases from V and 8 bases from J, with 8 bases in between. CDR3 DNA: TGCAGCGTGAGGTACGATGAGCAGTTCTTC. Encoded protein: CSVRYDEQFF.

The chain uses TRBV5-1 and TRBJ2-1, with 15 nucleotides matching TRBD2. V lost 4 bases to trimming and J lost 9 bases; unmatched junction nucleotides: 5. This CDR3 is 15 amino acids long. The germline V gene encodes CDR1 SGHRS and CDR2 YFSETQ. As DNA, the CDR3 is TGCGCCAGCAGCCCCGGGACTAGCGGGAGGTCTGAGCAGTTCTTC. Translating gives CASSPGTSGRSEQFF.

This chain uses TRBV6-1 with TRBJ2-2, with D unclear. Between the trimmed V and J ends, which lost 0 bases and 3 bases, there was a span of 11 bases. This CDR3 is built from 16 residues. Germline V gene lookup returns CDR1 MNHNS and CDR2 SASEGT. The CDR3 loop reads CASSEAWGLDTGELFF. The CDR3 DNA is TGTGCCAGCAGTGAAGCATGGGGATTGGACACCGGGGAGCTGTTTTTT.

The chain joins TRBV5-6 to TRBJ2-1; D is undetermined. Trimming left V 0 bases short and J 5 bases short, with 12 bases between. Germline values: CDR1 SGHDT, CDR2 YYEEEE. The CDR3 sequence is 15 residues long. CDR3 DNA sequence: TGTGCCAGCAGCTTGGGGTATGGCAACCACAATGAGCAGTTCTTC. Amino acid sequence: CASSLGYGNHNEQFF.

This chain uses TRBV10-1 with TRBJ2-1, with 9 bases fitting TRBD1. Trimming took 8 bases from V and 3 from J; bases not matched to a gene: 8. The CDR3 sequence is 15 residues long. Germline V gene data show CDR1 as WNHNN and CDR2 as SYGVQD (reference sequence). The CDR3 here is CASASGTGIYNEQFF. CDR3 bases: TGCGCCAGCGCGTCCGGGACAGGGATCTACAATGAGCAGTTCTTC.

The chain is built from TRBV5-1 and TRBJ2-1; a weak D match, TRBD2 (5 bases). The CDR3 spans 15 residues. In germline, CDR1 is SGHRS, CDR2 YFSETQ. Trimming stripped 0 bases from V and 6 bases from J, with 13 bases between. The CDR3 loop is CASSLVGSVPNEQFF. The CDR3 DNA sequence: TGCGCCAGCAGCTTGGTGGGTAGCGTCCCCAATGAGCAGTTCTTC.

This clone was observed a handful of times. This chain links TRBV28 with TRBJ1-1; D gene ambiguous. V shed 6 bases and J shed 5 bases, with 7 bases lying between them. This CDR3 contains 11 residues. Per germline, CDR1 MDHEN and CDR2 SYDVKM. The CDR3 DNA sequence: TGTGCCAGCAGCCTGGAGACTGAAGCTTTCTTT. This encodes CASSLETEAFF.

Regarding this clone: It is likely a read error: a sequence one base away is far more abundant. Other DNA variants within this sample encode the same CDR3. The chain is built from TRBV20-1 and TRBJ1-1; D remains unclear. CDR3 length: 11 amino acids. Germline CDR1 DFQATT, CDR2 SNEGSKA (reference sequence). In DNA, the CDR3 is TGCAGTGCTACCCCGAGGTCTGAGGCTTTCTTT. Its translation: CSATPRSEAFF.

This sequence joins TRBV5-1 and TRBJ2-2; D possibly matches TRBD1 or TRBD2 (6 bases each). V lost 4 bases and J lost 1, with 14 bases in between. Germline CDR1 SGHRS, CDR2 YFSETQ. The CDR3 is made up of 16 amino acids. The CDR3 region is CASSIQGGWNTGELFF. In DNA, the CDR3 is TGCGCCAGCAGCATACAGGGAGGTTGGAACACCGGGGAGCTGTTTTTT.

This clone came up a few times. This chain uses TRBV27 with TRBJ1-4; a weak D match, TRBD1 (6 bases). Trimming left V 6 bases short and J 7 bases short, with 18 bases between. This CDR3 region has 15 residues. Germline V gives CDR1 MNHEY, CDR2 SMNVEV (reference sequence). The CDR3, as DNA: TGTGCCAGCAGCCCCATCCGGGACATACGTGAAAAACTGTTTTTT. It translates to CASSPIRDIREKLFF.

CDR3 coding DNA: TGCAGCGGCGGACACACCCAAGAGACCCAGTACTTC. It encodes CSGGHTQETQYF. This chain links TRBV29-1 with TRBJ2-5, with D tentatively TRBD1 (5 bases). Germline V gene sequence: CDR1 SQVTM, CDR2 ANQGSEA. With 7 bases removed from V and 1 base from J, the gap between germline ends came to 10 bases. This CDR3 has 12 amino acids.

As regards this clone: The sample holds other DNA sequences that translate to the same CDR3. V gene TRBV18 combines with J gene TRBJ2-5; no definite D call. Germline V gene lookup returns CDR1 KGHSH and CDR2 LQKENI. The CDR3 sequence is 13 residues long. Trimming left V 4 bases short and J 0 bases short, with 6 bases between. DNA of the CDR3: TGTGCCAGCTCACGACGGGACCAAGAGACCCAGTACTTC. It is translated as CASSRRDQETQYF.

CDR3 DNA sequence: TGTGCCAGCAGTGAGACCGGGACCGCAACCTACGAGCAGTACTTC. Translated, it gives CASSETGTATYEQYF. V gene TRBV2 combines with J gene TRBJ2-7; D could derive from TRBD1 or TRBD2 (5 bases each). CDR3 length: 15 residues. Trimming took 3 bases from V and 2 from J, leaving 14 bases between them. In germline, CDR1 is SNHLY, CDR2 FYNNEI. The full variable domain, in which reference TRBV2 and TRBJ2-7 provide the parts outside the CDR3, is EPEVTQTPSHQVTQMGQEVILRCVPISNHLYFYWYRQILGQKVEFLVSFYNNEISEKSEIFDDQFSVERPDGSNFTLKIRSTKLEDSAMYFCASSETGTATYEQYFGPGTRLTVT.

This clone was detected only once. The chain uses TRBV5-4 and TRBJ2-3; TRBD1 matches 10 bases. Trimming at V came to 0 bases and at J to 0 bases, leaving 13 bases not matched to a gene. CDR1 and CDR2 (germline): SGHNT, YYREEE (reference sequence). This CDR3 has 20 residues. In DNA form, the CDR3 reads TGTGCCAGCAGCTTGGTGGGAGGACAGGGGGGGACGACTAGCACAGATACGCAGTATTTT. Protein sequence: CASSLVGGQGGTTSTDTQYF.

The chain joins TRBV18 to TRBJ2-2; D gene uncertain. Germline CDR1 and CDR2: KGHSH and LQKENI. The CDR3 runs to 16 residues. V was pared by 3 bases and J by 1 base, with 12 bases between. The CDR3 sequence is CASSPRAVLNTGELFF. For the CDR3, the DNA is TGTGCCAGCTCACCCAGAGCTGTCCTGAACACCGGGGAGCTGTTTTTT.

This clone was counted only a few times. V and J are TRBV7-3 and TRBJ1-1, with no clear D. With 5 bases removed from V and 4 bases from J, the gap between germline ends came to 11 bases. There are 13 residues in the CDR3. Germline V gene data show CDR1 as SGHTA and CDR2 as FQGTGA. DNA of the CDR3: TGTGCCAGCAGCCGTGCCGTTGGCACTGAAGCTTTCTTT. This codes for CASSRAVGTEAFF.

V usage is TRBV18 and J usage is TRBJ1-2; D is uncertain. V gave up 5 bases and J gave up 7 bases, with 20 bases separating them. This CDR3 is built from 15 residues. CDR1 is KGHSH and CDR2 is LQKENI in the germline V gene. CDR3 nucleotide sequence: TGTGCCAGCTCAGATCTCGGCGGCCTGGGTTCTGGCTACACCTTC. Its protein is CASSDLGGLGSGYTF.

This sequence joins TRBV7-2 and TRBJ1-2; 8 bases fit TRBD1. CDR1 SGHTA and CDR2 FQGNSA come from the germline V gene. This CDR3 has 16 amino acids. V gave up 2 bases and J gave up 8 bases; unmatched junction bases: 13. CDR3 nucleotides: TGTGCCAGCAGCTTATCCTCGACAGGGGCCCTTAGGGGCTACACCTTC. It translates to CASSLSSTGALRGYTF.

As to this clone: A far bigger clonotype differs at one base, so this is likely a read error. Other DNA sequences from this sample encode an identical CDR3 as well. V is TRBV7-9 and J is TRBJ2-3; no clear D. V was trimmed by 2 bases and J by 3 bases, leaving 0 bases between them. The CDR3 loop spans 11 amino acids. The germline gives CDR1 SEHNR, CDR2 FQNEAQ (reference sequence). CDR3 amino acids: CASSLTDTQYF. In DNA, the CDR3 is TGTGCCAGCAGCTTAACAGATACGCAGTATTTT. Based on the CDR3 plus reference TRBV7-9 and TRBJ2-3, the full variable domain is DTGVSQNPRHKITKRGQNVTFRCDPISEHNRLYWYRQTLGQGPEFLTYFQNEAQLEKSRLLSDRFSAERPKGSFSTLEIQRTEQGDSAMYLCASSLTDTQYFGPGTRLTVL.

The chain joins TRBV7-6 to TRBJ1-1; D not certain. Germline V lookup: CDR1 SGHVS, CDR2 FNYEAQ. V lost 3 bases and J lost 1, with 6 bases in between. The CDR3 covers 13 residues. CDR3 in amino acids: CASSFGRNTEAFF. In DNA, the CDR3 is TGTGCCAGCAGCTTCGGCAGGAACACTGAAGCTTTCTTT.

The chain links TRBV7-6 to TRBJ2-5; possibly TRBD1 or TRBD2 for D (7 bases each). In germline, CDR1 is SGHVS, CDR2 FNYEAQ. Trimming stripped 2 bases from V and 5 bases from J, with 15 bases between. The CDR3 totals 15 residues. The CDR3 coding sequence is TGTGCCAGCAGCTTACCCAGGGGGGGAGCGGAGACCCAGTACTTC. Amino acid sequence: CASSLPRGGAETQYF.